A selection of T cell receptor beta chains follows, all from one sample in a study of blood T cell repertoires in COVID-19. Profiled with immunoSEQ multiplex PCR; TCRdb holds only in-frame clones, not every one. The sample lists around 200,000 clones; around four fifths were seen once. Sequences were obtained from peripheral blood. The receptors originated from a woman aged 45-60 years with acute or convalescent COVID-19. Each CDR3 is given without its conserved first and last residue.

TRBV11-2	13	ASSFFGQTTDTQY
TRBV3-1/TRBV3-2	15	ASSQDQAGGGADTQY
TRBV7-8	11	ASKPGVYNEQF
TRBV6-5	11	ANVDSMNTEAF
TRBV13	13	ASSLGLAGTDTQY
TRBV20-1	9	SKYQRDTQY
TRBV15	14	ATSRDIRDLSGELF
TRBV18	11	ASSPGTNQPQH
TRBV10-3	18	AISEPMLGSGTKNTGELF
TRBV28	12	ASSLGRVTDTQY
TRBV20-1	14	SASRWGTSGTGELF
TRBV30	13	AWSVGGVRDTEAF
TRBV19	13	ASSIMAGVGNEQF
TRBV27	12	ASSFGGLQETQY
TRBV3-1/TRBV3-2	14	ASSPRAGGFGNEQF
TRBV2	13	ARGLDGTAGNTIY
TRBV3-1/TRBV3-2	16	ASSPTWTSGSWSDTQY
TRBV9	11	ASSVTANEKLF
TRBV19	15	ASSILVSASSYNEQF
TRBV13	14	ASTTRGLAASNEQF
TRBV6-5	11	ASSSTFKETQY
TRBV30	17	AWSSLRTSGRTAKNIQY
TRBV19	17	ASSIGRLAASRGQETQY
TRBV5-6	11	ASSSGLINEQF
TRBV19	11	ASRQGNYNEQF
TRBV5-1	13	ASSSLAGGGNEQF
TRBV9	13	ASSVQGADNQPQH
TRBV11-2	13	ASSPTSGATNEQF
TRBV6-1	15	ASSASGWGTGSYEQY
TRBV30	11	ASDRAGAGELF
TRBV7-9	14	ASSSTRTVHSGELF
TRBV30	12	AWSVRLSTDTQY
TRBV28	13	ASSLEASGTYEQY
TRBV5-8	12	ASSLALSNQPQH
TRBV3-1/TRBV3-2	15	ASSQETGTVVYNEQF
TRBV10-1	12	ASRGQLNTGELF
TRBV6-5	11	ASRLLAGETQY
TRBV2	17	ASSLILGQGASANYGYT
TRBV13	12	ASSRGFSNYGYT
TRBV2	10	ASRGLERAQY
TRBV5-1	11	ASSPGSNYGYT
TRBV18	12	ASIHGSHSYEQY
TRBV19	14	ASSIAKTGHAYEQY
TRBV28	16	ASSSAGTRGGWRTEAF
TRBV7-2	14	ASSADRGRGSETQY
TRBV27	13	ASSFIWGRAYEQY
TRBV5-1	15	ASSPTGASSGANVLT
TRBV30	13	AFKTSGVLRNEQF
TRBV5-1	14	ASSLTVQGADNEQF
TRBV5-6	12	ASSPQGEPYGYT
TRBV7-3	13	ASSLTGGLTDTQY
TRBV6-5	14	ASSYSLRQGQYEQY
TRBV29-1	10	SARQGAYEQY
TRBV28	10	ASMGSGSKQF
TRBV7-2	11	ASSLFLGYEQY